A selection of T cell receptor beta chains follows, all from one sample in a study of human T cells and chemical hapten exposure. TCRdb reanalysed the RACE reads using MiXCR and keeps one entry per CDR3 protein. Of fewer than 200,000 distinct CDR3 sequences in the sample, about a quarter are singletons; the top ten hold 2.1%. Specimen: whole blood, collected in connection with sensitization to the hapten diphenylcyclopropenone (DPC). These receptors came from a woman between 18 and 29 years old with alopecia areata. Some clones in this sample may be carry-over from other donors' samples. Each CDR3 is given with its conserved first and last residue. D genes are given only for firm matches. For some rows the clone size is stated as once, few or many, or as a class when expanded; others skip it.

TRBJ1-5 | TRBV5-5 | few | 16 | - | TGTGCCAGCAGCCCACGTTGGCCTGGGGCCAATCAGCCCCAGCATTTT | CASSPRWPGANQPQHF
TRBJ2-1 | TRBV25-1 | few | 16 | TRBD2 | TGTGCCAGCAGTGAGCCTAGCGGGGGGATCTACAATGAGCAGTTCTTC | CASSEPSGGIYNEQFF
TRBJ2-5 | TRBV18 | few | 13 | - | TGTGCCAGCTCACCCTTACTAGAAGAGACCCAGTACTTC | CASSPLLEETQYF
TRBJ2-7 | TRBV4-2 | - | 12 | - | TGTGCCAGCAGCCAAGTGAGGCACGAGCAGTACTTC | CASSQVRHEQYF
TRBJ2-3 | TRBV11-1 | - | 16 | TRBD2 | TGTGCCAGCAGCCTTAGGCCTAGCGGGGCCAAAGATACGCAGTATTTT | CASSLRPSGAKDTQYF
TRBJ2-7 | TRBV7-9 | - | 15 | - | TGTGCCAGCAGCTCCGGAGTTCGAAGCTCCTACGAGCAGTACTTC | CASSSGVRSSYEQYF
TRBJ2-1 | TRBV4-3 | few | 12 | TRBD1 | TGCGCCAGCAGCCTACAGGGGCATGAGCAGTTCTTC | CASSLQGHEQFF
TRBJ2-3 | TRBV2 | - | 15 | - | TGTGCCAGCAGTGGCGCCCTTGGGGCTACAGATACGCAGTATTTT | CASSGALGATDTQYF
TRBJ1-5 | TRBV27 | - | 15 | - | TGTGCCAGCAGTTTATACAGCTATAGCAATCAGCCCCAGCATTTT | CASSLYSYSNQPQHF
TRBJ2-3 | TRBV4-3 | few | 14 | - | TGCGCCAGCAGCCAAGAGGGGCGGCGGGATACGCAGTATTTT | CASSQEGRRDTQYF
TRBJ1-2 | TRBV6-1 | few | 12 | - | TGTGCCAGCAGTGAAGGGTCAGAAGGCTACACCTTC | CASSEGSEGYTF
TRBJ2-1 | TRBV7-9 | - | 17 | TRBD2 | TGTGCCAGCAGCCCGTGGACTAGCGGGAGGGCCTGGAATGAGCAGTTCTTC | CASSPWTSGRAWNEQFF
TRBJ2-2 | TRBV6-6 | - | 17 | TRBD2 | TGTGCCAGCAGATCCCTAGCGGGGGAGAAGAACACCGGGGAGCTGTTTTTT | CASRSLAGEKNTGELFF
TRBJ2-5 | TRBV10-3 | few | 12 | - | TGTGCCATCAGGGGGAATGGAGAGACCCAGTACTTC | CAIRGNGETQYF
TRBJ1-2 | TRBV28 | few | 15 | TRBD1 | TGTGCCAGCAGGGAACCGGGACAGGGGTTAATTGGCTACACCTTC | CASREPGQGLIGYTF
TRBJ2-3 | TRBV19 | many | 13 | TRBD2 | TGTGCCAGTAGTACAAGCCTAGCGGGATTTCACGCTTTT | CASSTSLAGFHAF
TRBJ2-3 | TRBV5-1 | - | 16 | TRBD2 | TGCGCCAGCAGCTCGCTAACTAGCGGGGGGGCAGATACGCAGTATTTT | CASSSLTSGGADTQYF
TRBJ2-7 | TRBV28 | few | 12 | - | TGTGCCAGCACCGCGAGCTCCTACGAGCAGTACTTC | CASTASSYEQYF
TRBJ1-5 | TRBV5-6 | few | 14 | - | TGTGCCAGCAGCTTGGCCGGGACCAACCAGCCCCAGCATTTT | CASSLAGTNQPQHF
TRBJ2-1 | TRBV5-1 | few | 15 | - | TGCGCCAGCAGCTTGCCTGCAAGCTCCTACAATGAGCAGTTCTTC | CASSLPASSYNEQFF
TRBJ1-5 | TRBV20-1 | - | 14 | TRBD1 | TGCAGTGCTAGAGGACAGGGGGAGGGCCAGCCCCAGCATTTT | CSARGQGEGQPQHF
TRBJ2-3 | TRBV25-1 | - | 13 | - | TGTGCCAGCAGACAGGGTTGGGCAGATACGCAGTATTTT | CASRQGWADTQYF
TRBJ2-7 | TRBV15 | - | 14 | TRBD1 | TGTGCCACCAGCAGAGGGGACAGGGAGAGCGAGCAGTACTTC | CATSRGDRESEQYF
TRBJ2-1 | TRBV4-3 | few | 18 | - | TGCGCCAGCAGCCAAATTGGCCCTGGGAGCAGCTCCTACAATGAGCAGTTCTTC | CASSQIGPGSSSYNEQFF
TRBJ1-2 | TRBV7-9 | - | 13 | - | TGTGCCAGCAGCTCGGGGCCCGGGGGGGGCTACACCTTC | CASSSGPGGGYTF
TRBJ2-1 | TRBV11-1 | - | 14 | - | - | CASSPDVGQGILFF
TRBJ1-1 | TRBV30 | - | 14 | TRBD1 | TGTGCCATGGACGGGGACAGGGTCCCCACTGAAGCTTTCTTT | CAMDGDRVPTEAFF
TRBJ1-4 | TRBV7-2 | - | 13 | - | TGTGCCAGCAGCTCCTTTGGAAATGAAAAACTGTTTTTT | CASSSFGNEKLFF
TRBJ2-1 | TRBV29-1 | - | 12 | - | TGCAGCGTCCCGAACGGGAACAATGAGCAGTTCTTC | CSVPNGNNEQFF
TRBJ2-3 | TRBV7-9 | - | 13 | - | TGTGCCAGCAGCACCTATACCTCAGATACGCAGTATTTT | CASSTYTSDTQYF
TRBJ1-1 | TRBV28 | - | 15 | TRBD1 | TGTGCCAGCAGTCTCCCGACAGGGTGGGACACTGAAGCTTTCTTT | CASSLPTGWDTEAFF
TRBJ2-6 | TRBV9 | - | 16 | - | TGTGCCAGCAGCGAGGGTATTGGCCCTGGGGCCAACGTCCTGACTTTC | CASSEGIGPGANVLTF
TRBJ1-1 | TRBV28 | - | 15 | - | TGTGCCAGCAGTCCCCGTGGCCTTCTGAGGACTGAAGCTTTCTTT | CASSPRGLLRTEAFF
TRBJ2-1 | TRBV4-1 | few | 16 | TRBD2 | TGCGCCAGCAGCCAAGTAAGGCTAGCGGGAGGGGGGGAGCAGTTCTTC | CASSQVRLAGGGEQFF
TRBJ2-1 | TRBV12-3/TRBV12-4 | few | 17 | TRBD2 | TGTGCCAGCAGCCAAAAACGGGTAGCGGGGGGCCCTGGGGAGCAGTTCTTC | CASSQKRVAGGPGEQFF
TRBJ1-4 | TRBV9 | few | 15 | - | TGTGCCAGCAGCGTAGAGGGCAGGGCCGGTGAAAAACTGTTTTTT | CASSVEGRAGEKLFF
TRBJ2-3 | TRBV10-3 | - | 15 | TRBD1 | TGTGCCATCAGCCCCGGGACAGGGAGGACAGATACGCAGTATTTT | CAISPGTGRTDTQYF